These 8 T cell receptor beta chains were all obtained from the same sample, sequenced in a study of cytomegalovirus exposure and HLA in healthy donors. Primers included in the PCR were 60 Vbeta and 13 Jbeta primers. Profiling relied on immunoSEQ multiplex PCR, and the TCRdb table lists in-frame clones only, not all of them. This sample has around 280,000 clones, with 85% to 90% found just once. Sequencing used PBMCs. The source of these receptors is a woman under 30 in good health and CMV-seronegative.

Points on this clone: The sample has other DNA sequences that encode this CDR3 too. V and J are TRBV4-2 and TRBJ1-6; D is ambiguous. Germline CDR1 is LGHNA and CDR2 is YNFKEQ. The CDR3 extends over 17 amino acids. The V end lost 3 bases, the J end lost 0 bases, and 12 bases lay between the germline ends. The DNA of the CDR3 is TGTGCCAGCAGCCAGGAGCTGGGGAGCTCCTATAATTCACCCCTCCACTTT. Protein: CASSQELGSSYNSPLHF.

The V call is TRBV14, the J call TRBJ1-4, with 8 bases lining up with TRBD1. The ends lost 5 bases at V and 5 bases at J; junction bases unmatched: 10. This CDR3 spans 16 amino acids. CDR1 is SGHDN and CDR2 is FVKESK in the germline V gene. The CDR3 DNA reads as TGTGCCAGCAGCTCGGACAGGGTAGTATTGAATGAAAAACTGTTTTTT. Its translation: CASSSDRVVLNEKLFF.

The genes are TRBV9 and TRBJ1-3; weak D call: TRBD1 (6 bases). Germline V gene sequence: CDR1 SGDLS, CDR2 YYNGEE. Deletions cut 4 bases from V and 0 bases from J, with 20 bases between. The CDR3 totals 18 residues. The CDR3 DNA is TGTGCCAGCAGCCGAAAGGGGGGGAATCCGAGCTCTGGAAACACCATATATTTT. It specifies CASSRKGGNPSSGNTIYF.

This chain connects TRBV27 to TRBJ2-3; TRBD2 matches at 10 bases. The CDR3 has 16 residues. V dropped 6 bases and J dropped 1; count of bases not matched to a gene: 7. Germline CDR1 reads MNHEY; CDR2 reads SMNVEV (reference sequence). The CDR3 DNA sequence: TGTGCCAGCAGCACTCTAGCGGGGGTCGGCACAGATACGCAGTATTTT. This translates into CASSTLAGVGTDTQYF.

The CDR3 bases are TGTGCCAGCAGCCGGACAGGCAATACTTACAATGAGCAGTTCTTC. Translating gives CASSRTGNTYNEQFF. The V and J genes are TRBV7-2 and TRBJ2-1, with 7 positions matching TRBD1. Unmatched junction bases numbered 8, after V lost 5 bases and J lost 4 bases. The CDR3 runs to 15 residues. CDR1 and CDR2 from the germline V gene are SGHTA and FQGNSA. Complete variable domain (other parts from reference TRBV7-2 and TRBJ2-1): GAGVSQSPSNKVTEKGKDVELRCDPISGHTALYWYRQSLGQGLEFLIYFQGNSAPDKSGLPSDRFSAERTGGSVSTLTIQRTQQEDSAVYLCASSRTGNTYNEQFFGPGTRLTVL.

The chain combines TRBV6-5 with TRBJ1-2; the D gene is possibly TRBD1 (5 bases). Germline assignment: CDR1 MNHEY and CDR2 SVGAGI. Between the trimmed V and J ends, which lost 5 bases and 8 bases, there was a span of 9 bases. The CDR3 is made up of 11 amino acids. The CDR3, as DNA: TGTGCCAGCAGTGGGGGGAGAGGCTACACCTTC. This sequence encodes CASSGGRGYTF.

CDR3 in DNA: TGTGCCAGCAGCGTTGAAGGGACAGGGGAGCAGTACTTC. Protein sequence: CASSVEGTGEQYF. The rearrangement uses TRBV9 and TRBJ2-5, with 10 bases aligning to TRBD1. Germline V CDR1 and CDR2: SGDLS, YYNGEE. V trimming: 2 bases; J trimming: 11 bases; junction bases outside the gene matches: 6. The CDR3 covers 13 residues.

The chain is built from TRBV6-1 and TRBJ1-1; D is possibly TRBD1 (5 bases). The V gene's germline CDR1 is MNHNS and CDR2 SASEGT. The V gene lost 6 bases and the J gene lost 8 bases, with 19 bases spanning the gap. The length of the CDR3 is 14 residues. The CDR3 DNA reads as TGTGCCAGCAGCCCCCCCCTGGAGACAGCGGAAGCTTTCTTT. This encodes CASSPPLETAEAFF.